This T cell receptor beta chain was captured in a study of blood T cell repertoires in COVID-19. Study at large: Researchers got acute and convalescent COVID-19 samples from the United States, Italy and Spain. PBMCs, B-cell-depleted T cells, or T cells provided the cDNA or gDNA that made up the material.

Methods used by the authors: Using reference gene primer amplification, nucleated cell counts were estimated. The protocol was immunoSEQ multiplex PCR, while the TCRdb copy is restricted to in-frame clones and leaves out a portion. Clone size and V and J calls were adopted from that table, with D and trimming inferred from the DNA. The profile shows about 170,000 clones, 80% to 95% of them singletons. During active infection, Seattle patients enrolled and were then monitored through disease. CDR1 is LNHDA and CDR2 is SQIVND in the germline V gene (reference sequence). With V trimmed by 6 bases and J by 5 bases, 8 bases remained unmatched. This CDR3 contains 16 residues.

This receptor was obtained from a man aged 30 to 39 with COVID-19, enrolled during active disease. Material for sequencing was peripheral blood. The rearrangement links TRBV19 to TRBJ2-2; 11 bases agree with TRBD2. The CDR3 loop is CASSETSGISTGELFF. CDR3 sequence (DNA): TGTGCCAGTAGCGAGACTAGCGGGATAAGTACCGGGGAGCTGTTTTTT.